This passage covers 16 T cell receptor beta chains from one sample sequenced in a study of blood T cell repertoires in COVID-19. The assay was immunoSEQ multiplex PCR, and TCRdb's table has in-frame clones only and misses some. This sample has under 150,000 clones, with about nine tenths found just once. The sample taken for sequencing was peripheral blood. These receptors came from a human donor in a cohort sampled during active COVID-19.

The chain joins TRBV29-1 to TRBJ2-1; 8 bases are a match to TRBD2. The CDR3 runs 15 residues. Trimming removed 5 bases from V and 6 bases from J; junction bases left unmatched: 12. Germline-derived CDR1 and CDR2 are SQVTM and ANQGSEA. The DNA of the CDR3 is TGCAGCGTTTCCCGCTCGGGGGGGGGTAGCAATGAGCAGTTCTTC. Translating gives CSVSRSGGGSNEQFF.

J is TRBJ2-7 and V is TRBV7-2; 7 bases line up with TRBD2. The CDR3 consists of 17 residues. Losses at the gene ends were 0 bases for V and 2 bases for J; bases not matched to a gene: 10. CDR1 SGHTA and CDR2 FQGNSA come from the germline V gene. CDR3 bases: TGTGCCAGCAGCTTAGCGCCTCCGACTAGCTTCCCCTACGAGCAGTACTTC. Its translation is CASSLAPPTSFPYEQYF. The whole variable domain, filled in from reference TRBV7-2 and TRBJ2-7, reads GAGVSQSPSNKVTEKGKDVELRCDPISGHTALYWYRQSLGQGLEFLIYFQGNSAPDKSGLPSDRFSAERTGGSVSTLTIQRTQQEDSAVYLCASSLAPPTSFPYEQYFGPGTRLTVT.

In nucleotides, the CDR3 is TGTGCCAGCAGCGTGGGGGGAGGAGAAGGAGATACGCAGTATTTT. It is translated as CASSVGGGEGDTQYF. This chain connects TRBV9 to TRBJ2-3, with a tentative D call TRBD2 (6 bases). Deletions cut 2 bases from V and 5 bases from J, with 15 bases between. Germline V CDR1 and CDR2: SGDLS, YYNGEE. The CDR3 totals 15 residues.

V usage is TRBV11-2 and J usage is TRBJ1-2; maybe TRBD1 (6 bases). Germline assignment: CDR1 SGHAT and CDR2 FQNNGV. Trimming shortened V by 5 bases and J by 2 bases, and 12 bases separated the two germline ends. The CDR3 length is 14 residues. The CDR3 region is CASSLSTGNYGYTF. The CDR3 DNA is TGTGCCAGCAGCCTATCTACAGGGAACTATGGCTACACCTTC.

V gene TRBV18 combines with J gene TRBJ1-1; D gene unclear. Looked up from germline, CDR1 is KGHSH and CDR2 is LQKENI. The V end was cut by 4 bases, the J end by 1 base, with 10 bases between. The CDR3 consists of 14 residues. CDR3 amino acids: CASSRAEGNTEAFF. The DNA of the CDR3 is TGTGCCAGCTCACGGGCAGAGGGGAACACTGAAGCTTTCTTT. The variable domain in full, with the rest retrieved from reference TRBV18 and TRBJ1-1, is NAGVMQNPRHLVRRRGQEARLRCSPMKGHSHVYWYRQLPEEGLKFMVYLQKENIIDESGMPKERFSAEFPKEGPSILRIQQVVRGDSAAYFCASSRAEGNTEAFFGQGTRLTVV.

V usage is TRBV29-1 and J usage is TRBJ2-2, with 7 bases identical to TRBD1. The CDR3 consists of 14 residues. Per the germline V gene, CDR1 is SQVTM and CDR2 is ANQGSEA. The V segment lost 2 bases and the J segment 0 bases; nucleotides outside the gene matches: 0. The CDR3 sequence: CSVEQGANTGELFF. CDR3 nucleotides: TGCAGCGTTGAACAGGGGGCGAACACCGGGGAGCTGTTTTTT.

This chain connects TRBV28 to TRBJ2-2; D is perhaps TRBD2 (5 bases). In germline, CDR1 is MDHEN, CDR2 SYDVKM. The CDR3 consists of 14 residues. V dropped 8 bases and J dropped 4 bases, with 14 bases sitting between them. The CDR3 protein is CASGWFAGTGELFF. The DNA for the CDR3 is TGTGCCAGCGGTTGGTTTGCGGGCACCGGGGAGCTGTTTTTT.

The chain is built from TRBV2 and TRBJ1-1; possibly TRBD1 for D (6 bases). Germline CDR1 and CDR2: SNHLY and FYNNEI. This CDR3 spans 15 amino acids. The ends were cut back, 7 bases at V and 1 base at J, with 16 bases in the middle. The CDR3 spells CASTTGGSENTEAFF. The CDR3 DNA reads TGTGCCAGCACCACTGGGGGCAGTGAGAACACTGAAGCTTTCTTT.

This clone occurred once. The J gene is TRBJ2-3, the V gene TRBV28; 8 bases fit TRBD1. The CDR3 spans 15 residues. V lost 8 bases, J lost 3 bases, and 10 bases stayed unmatched. Germline CDR1 reads MDHEN; CDR2 reads SYDVKM. The CDR3 protein is CASVTRGRGTDTQYF. CDR3 DNA sequence: TGTGCCAGCGTCACCAGGGGGCGCGGAACAGATACGCAGTATTTT. Supplemented by reference TRBV28 and TRBJ2-3, the full variable domain reads DVKVTQSSRYLVKRTGEKVFLECVQDMDHENMFWYRQDPGLGLRLIYFSYDVKMKEKGDIPEGYSVSREKKERFSLILESASTNQTSMYLCASVTRGRGTDTQYFGPGTRLTVL.

The chain recombines TRBV3-1 (or the pseudogene TRBV3-2) with TRBJ2-5; D may be TRBD1 (6 bases). Trimming stripped 4 bases from V and 2 bases from J, with 11 bases between. The germline gives CDR1 LGHDT, CDR2 YNNKEL (reference sequence). The CDR3 is 14 residues long. The CDR3 reads CASSLQGLQETQYF. The CDR3 DNA is TGTGCCAGCAGCCTACAGGGCTTACAAGAGACCCAGTACTTC.

The V and J genes are TRBV2 and TRBJ2-1; 7 bases align to TRBD2. J lost 9 bases, V lost 7 bases, and 12 bases had no gene match. The CDR3 spans 14 residues. Germline V gene data show CDR1 as SNHLY and CDR2 as FYNNEI. For the CDR3, the DNA is TGTGCCAGCAATCAACTAGCGAGTACAGTTGAGCAGTTCTTC. The encoded protein is CASNQLASTVEQFF.

Only one count was recorded for this clone. CDR3 nucleotides: TGTGCCAGCAGTGAATTGGGGGGAGCCTCGAACACCGGGGAGCTGTTTTTT. This translates into CASSELGGASNTGELFF. This sequence joins TRBV6-4 and TRBJ2-2; D possibly corresponds to TRBD2 (6 bases). The ends were cut back, 3 bases at V and 0 bases at J, with 14 bases in the middle. This CDR3 is 17 amino acids long. CDR1 is MRHNA, CDR2 SNTAGT, per germline.

The V and J genes are TRBV6-6 and TRBJ1-5, with D maybe TRBD1 (6 bases). CDR3 length: 15 residues. V lost 2 bases and J lost 6, with 14 bases in between. CDR1 and CDR2 from the germline V gene are MNHNY and SVGAGI (reference sequence). As DNA, the CDR3 is TGTGCCAGCAGTTACGGTACAGGGATTGGTCAGCCCCAGCATTTT. Its protein product is CASSYGTGIGQPQHF.

The chain employs TRBV28 and TRBJ1-2; 12 nucleotides match TRBD1. Trimming cost V 5 bases and J 4 bases; bases outside gene matches: 11. CDR1 is MDHEN and CDR2 is SYDVKM in the germline V gene. CDR3 size: 17 residues. CDR3 sequence reads: CASSPPLGTGGGYGYTF. Written as DNA, the CDR3 is TGTGCCAGCAGTCCACCTTTAGGGACAGGGGGCGGCTATGGCTACACCTTC.

V and J are TRBV24-1 and TRBJ2-2; TRBD2 might be the D (7 bases). Per germline, CDR1 KGHDR and CDR2 SFDVKD. This CDR3 has 15 residues. Trimming pared 5 bases from V and 3 bases from J, leaving 12 bases between. CDR3 sequence reads: CATSVGGGDTGELFF. CDR3 bases: TGTGCCACCAGTGTAGGGGGAGGGGACACCGGGGAGCTGTTTTTT.

The rearrangement links TRBV29-1 to TRBJ1-4; D not resolved. This CDR3 region has 14 residues. Trimming took 5 bases from V and 0 from J, leaving 10 bases between them. Germline V lookup: CDR1 SQVTM, CDR2 ANQGSEA. As DNA, the CDR3 is TGCAGCGTTCCCTCCGGGACAACTAATGAAAAACTGTTTTTT. It is translated as CSVPSGTTNEKLFF.